These 17 T cell receptor beta chains were all obtained from the same sample, sequenced in a study of shared clonotypes between healthy human individuals (dated by TCRdb to about 2020). The library was obtained by the immunoSEQ multiplex PCR assay. TCRdb took this table from immuneACCESS and kept in-frame rearrangements with V and J called. Such tables lack part of the clones; where checked against another copy, unresolved V genes explain under half of the gap, and the rest is unexplained. Across this sample there are roughly 2,000,000 clones, with 85% to 95% seen only once. Clones ranked in the top ten supply about 1.7% of the sample. CD8 naive samples consisted of CD45RO-negative cells that were positively selected for CCR7, yielding a CD45RA+CCR7+ population without TemRA cells. The sequenced material came from naive CD8+ T cells from PBMCs. The cell subset or site label on this specimen signifies: CD45RA+CCR7+. The receptor source for this set is a young man in good health. Some clones in this sample may be carry-over from other donors' samples.

The CDR3 spells CATSQGGGGNQPQHF. The CDR3 DNA reads as TGTGCCACCAGCCAGGGGGGAGGGGGCAATCAGCCCCAGCATTTT. The J gene is TRBJ1-5, the V gene TRBV15, with TRBD1 identical over 7 bases. Germline loops: CDR1 LNHNV, CDR2 YYDKDF (reference sequence). CDR3 length: 15 amino acids. After removal of 5 bases from V and 2 bases from J, the junction contained 6 bases not matched to a gene.

This clone was detected once. The chain carries TRBV11-3 and TRBJ2-1; the match to TRBD2 covers 11 bases. After removal of 8 bases from V and 3 bases from J, the junction contained 3 bases not matched to a gene. The germline V gene encodes CDR1 SGHNT and CDR2 YENEEA. CDR3 length: 14 amino acids. The CDR3 spells CASHGTSGYNEQFF. CDR3 coding DNA: TGTGCCAGCCACGGGACTAGCGGCTACAATGAGCAGTTCTTC.

The gene calls are TRBV19 and TRBJ1-1; perhaps TRBD1 as D (6 bases). Germline CDR1 reads LNHDA; CDR2 reads SQIVND (reference sequence). The CDR3 totals 12 residues. V was clipped by 6 bases and J by 8 bases, with 13 bases between them. DNA of the CDR3: TGTGCCAGTAGGACAGCGGGGGGCGAAGCTTTCTTT. Protein sequence: CASRTAGGEAFF.

With respect to this clone: Other nucleotide sequences in the sample specify the same CDR3. The chain has TRBV5-1 and TRBJ2-7, with TRBD1 matching over 8 bases. This CDR3 has 14 residues. The germline gives CDR1 SGHRS, CDR2 YFSETQ. J was trimmed by 2 bases and V by 4 bases; bases with no gene match: 5. The CDR3, as DNA: TGCGCCAGCAGCGGCGACAGGGGAGCCTACGAGCAGTACTTC. It specifies CASSGDRGAYEQYF.

This clone was detected a few times. This rearrangement joins TRBV28 to TRBJ1-2, with a weak D call TRBD1 (6 bases). V lost 4 bases, J lost 8 bases, and 20 bases lay in between. CDR1 and CDR2 from the germline V gene are MDHEN and SYDVKM. The CDR3 loop spans 15 amino acids. The CDR3 DNA follows: TGTGCCAGCAGTTCCCCGACAGAGGGGGTGAACGGCTACACCTTC. It translates to CASSSPTEGVNGYTF.

This clone was recorded a few times. The rearrangement links TRBV7-9 to TRBJ1-5; D gene ambiguous. Trimming shortened V by 5 bases and J by 3 bases, and 11 bases separated the two germline ends. This CDR3 contains 14 residues. In germline, CDR1 is SEHNR, CDR2 FQNEAQ (reference sequence). CDR3 sequence: CASSDGPTNQPQHF. Written as DNA, the CDR3 is TGTGCCAGCAGCGACGGACCGACCAATCAGCCCCAGCATTTT.

The chain combines TRBV5-1 with TRBJ2-3, with 7 bases matching TRBD1. The V gene end was trimmed by 0 bases and the J gene end by 2 bases; junction bases not matched to a gene: 6. Germline values: CDR1 SGHRS, CDR2 YFSETQ. There are 16 residues in the CDR3. CDR3 nucleotide sequence: TGCGCCAGCAGCTTGGCGGTCGACAGGGTCACAGATACGCAGTATTTT. Protein sequence: CASSLAVDRVTDTQYF.

The rearrangement links TRBV4-1 to TRBJ2-7; D may be TRBD2 (5 bases). This CDR3 comprises 15 residues. The germline V gene has CDR1 MGHRA and CDR2 YSYEKL. The V end lost 0 bases, the J end lost 4 bases, and 13 bases lay between the germline ends. The DNA for the CDR3 is TGCGCCAGCAGCCAAGATCTCGGGAATTGGTACGAGCAGTACTTC. Protein: CASSQDLGNWYEQYF.

This chain connects TRBV9 to TRBJ2-5, with D possibly TRBD2 on 6 matching bases. Trimming cost V 4 bases and J 1 base, with 17 bases left between them. The CDR3 has 16 residues. Per germline, CDR1 SGDLS and CDR2 YYNGEE. CDR3 sequence reads: CASSPGGDRTQETQYF. In nucleotides, the CDR3 is TGTGCCAGCAGCCCAGGAGGGGATAGGACCCAAGAGACCCAGTACTTC.

The J gene is TRBJ2-2, the V gene TRBV7-9; D gene unclear. Germline CDR1 is SEHNR and CDR2 is FQNEAQ (reference sequence). The CDR3 spans 18 residues. V was cut by 0 bases and J by 0 bases, with 14 bases left in between. CDR3 nucleotides: TGTGCCAGCAGCTTAGCCCCGGTCCCCACCACGAACACCGGGGAGCTGTTTTTT. It yields the protein CASSLAPVPTTNTGELFF.

The J gene is TRBJ2-5, the V gene TRBV19, with 10 bases aligning to TRBD2. J was trimmed by 1 base and V by 4 bases; bases with no gene match: 3. The CDR3 has 15 residues. Germline V CDR1 and CDR2: LNHDA, SQIVND (reference sequence). This CDR3 reads CASSTLAGVQETQYF. The CDR3 nucleotides read TGTGCCAGTAGTACGCTAGCGGGAGTCCAAGAGACCCAGTACTTC.

The gene calls are TRBV9 and TRBJ1-1, with D uncertain. Trimming took 4 bases from V and 1 from J, leaving 23 bases between them. This CDR3 has 18 residues. Germline CDR1 reads SGDLS; CDR2 reads YYNGEE. CDR3 sequence: CASSPARYASAPNTEAFF. The CDR3 region has the DNA TGTGCCAGCAGCCCCGCTCGGTACGCTTCCGCGCCGAACACTGAAGCTTTCTTT.

The rearrangement links TRBV28 to TRBJ1-1, with TRBD1 matching over 8 bases. V lost 5 bases, J lost 0 bases, and 5 bases stayed unmatched. CDR1 and CDR2 from the germline V gene are MDHEN and SYDVKM. CDR3 length: 15 residues. The CDR3 sequence: CASSILTGVNTEAFF. The CDR3 DNA is TGTGCCAGCAGTATATTGACAGGGGTGAACACTGAAGCTTTCTTT.

The gene calls are TRBV11-1 and TRBJ2-3, with D perhaps matching TRBD1 or TRBD2 (5 bases each). The CDR3 totals 15 residues. Germline assignment: CDR1 SGHAT and CDR2 FQDESV (reference sequence). The V end lost 2 bases, the J end lost 5 bases, and 14 bases lay between the germline ends. CDR3 residues: CASSLFGTVRDTQYF. CDR3 bases: TGTGCCAGCAGCTTATTCGGGACCGTCCGAGATACGCAGTATTTT.

Notes on this clone: Other DNA sequences in this sample translate to the same CDR3. The chain links TRBV5-1 to TRBJ2-7, with 9 bases aligning to TRBD2. Germline assignment: CDR1 SGHRS and CDR2 YFSETQ. The CDR3 covers 15 residues. Trimming at V came to 0 bases and at J to 4 bases, leaving 5 bases not matched to a gene. For the CDR3, the DNA is TGCGCCAGCAGCTTGGGAGCGGGAGGTTTGTACGAGCAGTACTTC. This gives the protein CASSLGAGGLYEQYF.

The genes are TRBV6-1 and TRBJ1-2; no reliable D call. V lost 2 bases and J 4 bases, leaving 8 bases between the germline ends. The CDR3 extends over 13 amino acids. Germline CDR1 MNHNS, CDR2 SASEGT. CDR3 region: CASSEWWGYGYTF. The CDR3 nucleotides read TGTGCCAGCAGTGAATGGTGGGGCTATGGCTACACCTTC.

This chain connects TRBV27 to TRBJ2-1; TRBD1 agrees at 9 bases. This CDR3 is 15 amino acids long. Germline V gives CDR1 MNHEY, CDR2 SMNVEV (reference sequence). The trim removed 5 bases at V and 4 bases at J, leaving 6 bases unmatched. Here the CDR3 reads CASSQGTGTYNEQFF. In DNA form, the CDR3 reads TGTGCCAGCAGTCAGGGGACAGGGACTTACAATGAGCAGTTCTTC.